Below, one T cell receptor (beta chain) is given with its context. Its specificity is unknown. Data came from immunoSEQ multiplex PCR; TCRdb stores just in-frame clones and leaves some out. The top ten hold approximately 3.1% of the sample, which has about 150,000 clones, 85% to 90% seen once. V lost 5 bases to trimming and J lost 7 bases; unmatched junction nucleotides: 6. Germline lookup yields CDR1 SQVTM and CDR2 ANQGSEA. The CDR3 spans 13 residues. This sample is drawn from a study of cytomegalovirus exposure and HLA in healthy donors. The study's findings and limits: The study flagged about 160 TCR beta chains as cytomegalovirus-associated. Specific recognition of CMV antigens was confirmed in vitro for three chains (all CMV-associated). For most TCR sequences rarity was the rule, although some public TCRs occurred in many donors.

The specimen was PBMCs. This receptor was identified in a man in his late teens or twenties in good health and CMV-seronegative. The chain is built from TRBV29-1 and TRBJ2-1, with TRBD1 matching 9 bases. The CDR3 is CSVFRDRANEQFF. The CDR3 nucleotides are TGCAGCGTTTTCCGGGACAGGGCGAATGAGCAGTTCTTC.